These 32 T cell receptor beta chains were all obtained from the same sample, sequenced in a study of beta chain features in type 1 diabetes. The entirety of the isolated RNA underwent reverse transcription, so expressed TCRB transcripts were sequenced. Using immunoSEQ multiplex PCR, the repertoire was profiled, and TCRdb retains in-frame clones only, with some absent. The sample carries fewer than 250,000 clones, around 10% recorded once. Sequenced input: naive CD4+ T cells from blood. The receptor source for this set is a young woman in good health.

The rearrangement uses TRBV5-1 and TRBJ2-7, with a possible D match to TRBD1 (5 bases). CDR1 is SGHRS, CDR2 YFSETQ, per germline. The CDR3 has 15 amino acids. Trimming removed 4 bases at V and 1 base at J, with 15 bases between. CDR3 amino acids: CASSDLHRNSYEQYF. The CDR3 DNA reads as TGCGCCAGCAGCGATCTACACAGGAATTCCTACGAGCAGTACTTC.

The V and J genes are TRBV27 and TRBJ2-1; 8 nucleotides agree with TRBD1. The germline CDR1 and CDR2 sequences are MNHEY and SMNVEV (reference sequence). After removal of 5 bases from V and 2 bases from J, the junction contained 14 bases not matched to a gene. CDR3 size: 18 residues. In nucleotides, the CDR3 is TGTGCCAGCAGTCGCCACCTAACCGGGACAGGTACCTACAATGAGCAGTTCTTC. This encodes CASSRHLTGTGTYNEQFF.

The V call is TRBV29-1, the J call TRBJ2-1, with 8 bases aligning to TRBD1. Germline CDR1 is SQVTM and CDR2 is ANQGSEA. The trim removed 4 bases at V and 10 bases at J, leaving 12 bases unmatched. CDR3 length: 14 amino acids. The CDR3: CSVARTGYSQEQFF. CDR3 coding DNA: TGCAGCGTTGCTAGGACAGGGTACTCTCAAGAGCAGTTCTTC.

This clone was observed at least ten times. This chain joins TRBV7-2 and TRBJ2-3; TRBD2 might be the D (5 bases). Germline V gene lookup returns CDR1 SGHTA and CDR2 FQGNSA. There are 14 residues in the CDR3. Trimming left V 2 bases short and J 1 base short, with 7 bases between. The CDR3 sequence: CASSLSGGTDTQYF. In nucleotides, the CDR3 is TGTGCCAGCAGCTTATCCGGGGGCACAGATACGCAGTATTTT.

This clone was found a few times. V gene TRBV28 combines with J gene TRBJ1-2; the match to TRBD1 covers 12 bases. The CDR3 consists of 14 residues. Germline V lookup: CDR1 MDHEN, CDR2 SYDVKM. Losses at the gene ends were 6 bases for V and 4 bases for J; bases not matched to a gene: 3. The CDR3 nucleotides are TGTGCCAGCAGCCCGGGACAGGGGGCCTATGGCTACACCTTC. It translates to CASSPGQGAYGYTF.

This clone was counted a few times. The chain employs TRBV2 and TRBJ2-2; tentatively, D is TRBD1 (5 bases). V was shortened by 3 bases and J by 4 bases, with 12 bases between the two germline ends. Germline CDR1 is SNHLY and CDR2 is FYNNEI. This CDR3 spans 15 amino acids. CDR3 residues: CASSDRGIGTGELFF. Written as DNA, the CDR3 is TGTGCCAGCAGTGATAGGGGAATCGGCACCGGGGAGCTGTTTTTT.

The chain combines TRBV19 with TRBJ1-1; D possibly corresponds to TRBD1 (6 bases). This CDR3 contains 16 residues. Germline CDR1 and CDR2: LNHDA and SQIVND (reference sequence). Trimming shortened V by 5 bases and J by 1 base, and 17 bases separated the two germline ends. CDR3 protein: CASSYRGATGNTEAFF. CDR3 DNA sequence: TGTGCCAGTAGTTACCGTGGGGCGACAGGGAACACTGAAGCTTTCTTT.

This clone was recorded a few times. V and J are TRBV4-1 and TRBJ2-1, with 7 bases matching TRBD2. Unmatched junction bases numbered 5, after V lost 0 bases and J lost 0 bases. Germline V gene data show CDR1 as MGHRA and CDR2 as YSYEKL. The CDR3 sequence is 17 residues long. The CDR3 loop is CASSQDTGGGSYNEQFF. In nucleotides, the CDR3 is TGCGCCAGCAGCCAAGATACGGGCGGGGGCTCCTACAATGAGCAGTTCTTC.

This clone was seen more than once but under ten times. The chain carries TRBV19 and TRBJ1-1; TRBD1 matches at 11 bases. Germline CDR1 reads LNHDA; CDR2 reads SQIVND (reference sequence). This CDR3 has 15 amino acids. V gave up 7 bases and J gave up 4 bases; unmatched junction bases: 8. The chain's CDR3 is CASTPRTGGGTEAFF. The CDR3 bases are TGTGCCAGTACCCCTCGGACAGGGGGCGGCACTGAAGCTTTCTTT.

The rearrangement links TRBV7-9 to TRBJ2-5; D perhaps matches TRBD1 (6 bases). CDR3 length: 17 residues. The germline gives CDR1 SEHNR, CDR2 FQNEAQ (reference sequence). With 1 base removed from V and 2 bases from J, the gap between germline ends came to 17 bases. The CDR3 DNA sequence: TGTGCCAGCAGCTTAGGCCGCAGGGGCCGGGGACAAGAGACCCAGTACTTC. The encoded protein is CASSLGRRGRGQETQYF.

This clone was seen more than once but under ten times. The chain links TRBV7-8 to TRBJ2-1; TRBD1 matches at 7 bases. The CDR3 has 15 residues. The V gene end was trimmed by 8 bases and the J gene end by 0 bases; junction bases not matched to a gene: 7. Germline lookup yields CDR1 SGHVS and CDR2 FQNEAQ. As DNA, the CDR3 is TGTGCCAGCCGAGGTCCAGGGGGCTCCTACAATGAGCAGTTCTTC. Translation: CASRGPGGSYNEQFF.

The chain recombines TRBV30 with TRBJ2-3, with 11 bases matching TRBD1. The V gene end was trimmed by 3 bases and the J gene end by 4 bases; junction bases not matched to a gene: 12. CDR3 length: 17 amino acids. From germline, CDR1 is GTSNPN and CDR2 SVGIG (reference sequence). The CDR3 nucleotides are TGTGCCTGGAGCCCGGACAGGGGGCTTTCTGGCGCAGATACGCAGTATTTT. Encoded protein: CAWSPDRGLSGADTQYF.

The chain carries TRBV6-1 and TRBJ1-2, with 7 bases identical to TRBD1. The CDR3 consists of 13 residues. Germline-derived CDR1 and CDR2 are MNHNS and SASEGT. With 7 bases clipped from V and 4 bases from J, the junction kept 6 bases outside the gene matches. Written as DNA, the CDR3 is TGTGCCAGCACCAGGGACAGTCCCTATGGCTACACCTTC. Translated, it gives CASTRDSPYGYTF.

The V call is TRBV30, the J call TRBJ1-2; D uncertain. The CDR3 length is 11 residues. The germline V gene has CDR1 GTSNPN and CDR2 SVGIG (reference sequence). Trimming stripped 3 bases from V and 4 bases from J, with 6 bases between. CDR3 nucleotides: TGTGCCTGGAGCCCAGGCTATGGCTACACCTTC. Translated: CAWSPGYGYTF.

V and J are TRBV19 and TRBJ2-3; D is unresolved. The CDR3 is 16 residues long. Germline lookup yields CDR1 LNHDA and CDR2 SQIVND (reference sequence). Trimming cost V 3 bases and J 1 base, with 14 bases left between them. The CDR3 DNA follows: TGTGCCAGTAGTATTTCCAGCGTGGTTGGCACAGATACGCAGTATTTT. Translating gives CASSISSVVGTDTQYF.

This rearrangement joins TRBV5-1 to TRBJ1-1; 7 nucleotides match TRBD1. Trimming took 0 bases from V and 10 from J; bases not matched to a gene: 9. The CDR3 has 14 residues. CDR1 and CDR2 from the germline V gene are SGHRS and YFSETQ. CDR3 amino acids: CASSLGTGISGAFF. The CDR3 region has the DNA TGCGCCAGCAGCTTGGGGACAGGAATCTCCGGAGCTTTCTTT.

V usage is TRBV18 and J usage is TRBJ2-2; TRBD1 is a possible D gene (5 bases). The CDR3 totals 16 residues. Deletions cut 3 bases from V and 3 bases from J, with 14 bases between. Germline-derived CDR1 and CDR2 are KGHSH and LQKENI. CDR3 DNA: TGTGCCAGCTCACCCCTCGCTGGGGCGGACACCGGGGAGCTGTTTTTT. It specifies CASSPLAGADTGELFF.

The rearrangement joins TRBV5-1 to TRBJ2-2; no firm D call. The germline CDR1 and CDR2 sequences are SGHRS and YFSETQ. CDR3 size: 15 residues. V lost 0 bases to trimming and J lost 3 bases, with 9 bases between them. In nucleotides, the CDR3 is TGCGCCAGCAGCTTGGAGACTGGATACACCGGGGAGCTGTTTTTT. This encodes CASSLETGYTGELFF.

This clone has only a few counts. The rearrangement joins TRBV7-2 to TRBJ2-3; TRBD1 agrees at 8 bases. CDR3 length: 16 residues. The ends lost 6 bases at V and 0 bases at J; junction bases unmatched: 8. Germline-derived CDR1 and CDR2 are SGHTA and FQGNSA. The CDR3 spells CASRKGQATSTDTQYF. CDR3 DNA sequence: TGTGCCAGCAGAAAGGGACAGGCAACTAGCACAGATACGCAGTATTTT.

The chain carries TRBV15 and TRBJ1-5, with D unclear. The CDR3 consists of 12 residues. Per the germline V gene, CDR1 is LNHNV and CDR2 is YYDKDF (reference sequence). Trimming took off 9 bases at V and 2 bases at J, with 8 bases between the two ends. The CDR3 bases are TGTGCCACTTCGACTGGCAATCAGCCCCAGCATTTT. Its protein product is CATSTGNQPQHF.

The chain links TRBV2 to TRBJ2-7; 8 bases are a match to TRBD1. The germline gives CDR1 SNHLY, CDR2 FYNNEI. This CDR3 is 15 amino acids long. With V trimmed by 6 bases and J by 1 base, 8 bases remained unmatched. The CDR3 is CASRGSGTGSYEQYF. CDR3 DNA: TGTGCCAGCAGAGGCTCCGGGACAGGATCCTACGAGCAGTACTTC.

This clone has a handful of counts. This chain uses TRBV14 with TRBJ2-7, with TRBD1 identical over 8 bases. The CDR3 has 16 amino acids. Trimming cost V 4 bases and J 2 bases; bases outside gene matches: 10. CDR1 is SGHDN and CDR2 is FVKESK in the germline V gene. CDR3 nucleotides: TGTGCCAGCAGCCGGCGGACAGGGCAGGGCCCCTACGAGCAGTACTTC. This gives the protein CASSRRTGQGPYEQYF.

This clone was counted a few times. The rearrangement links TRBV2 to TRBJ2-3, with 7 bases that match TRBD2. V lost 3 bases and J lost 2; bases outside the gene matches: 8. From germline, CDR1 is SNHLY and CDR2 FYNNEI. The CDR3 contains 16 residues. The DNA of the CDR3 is TGTGCCAGCAGTGACCCGGGAGGAGTCTACACAGATACGCAGTATTTT. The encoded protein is CASSDPGGVYTDTQYF.

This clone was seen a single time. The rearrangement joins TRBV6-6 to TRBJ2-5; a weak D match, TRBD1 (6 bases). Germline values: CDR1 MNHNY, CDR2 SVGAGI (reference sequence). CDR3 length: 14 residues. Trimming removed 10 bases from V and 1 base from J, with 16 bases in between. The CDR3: CAIRLTGTQETQYF. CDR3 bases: TGTGCCATCCGACTAACAGGGACCCAAGAGACCCAGTACTTC.

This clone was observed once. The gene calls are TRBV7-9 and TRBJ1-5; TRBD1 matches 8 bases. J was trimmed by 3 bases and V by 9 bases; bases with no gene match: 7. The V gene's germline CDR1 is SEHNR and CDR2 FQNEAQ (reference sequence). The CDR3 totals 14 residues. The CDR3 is CASQGARDNQPQHF. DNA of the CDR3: TGTGCCAGTCAGGGGGCGCGTGACAATCAGCCCCAGCATTTT. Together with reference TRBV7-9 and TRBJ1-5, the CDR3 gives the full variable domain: DTGVSQNPRHKITKRGQNVTFRCDPISEHNRLYWYRQTLGQGPEFLTYFQNEAQLEKSRLLSDRFSAERPKGSFSTLEIQRTEQGDSAMYLCASQGARDNQPQHFGDGTRLSIL.

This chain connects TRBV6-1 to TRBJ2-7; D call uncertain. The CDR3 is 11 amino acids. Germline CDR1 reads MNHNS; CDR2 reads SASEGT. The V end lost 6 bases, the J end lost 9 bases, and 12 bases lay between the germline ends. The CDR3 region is CASSSPGAQYF. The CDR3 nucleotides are TGTGCCAGCAGCTCTCCCGGAGCGCAGTACTTC.

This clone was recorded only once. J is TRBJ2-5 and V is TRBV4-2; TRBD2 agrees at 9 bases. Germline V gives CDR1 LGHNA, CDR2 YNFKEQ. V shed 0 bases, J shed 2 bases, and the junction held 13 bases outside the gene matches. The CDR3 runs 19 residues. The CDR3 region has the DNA TGTGCCAGCAGCCAAGATGGCGGGGGGGGCGGGAGATGGCAAGAGACCCAGTACTTC. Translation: CASSQDGGGGGRWQETQYF.

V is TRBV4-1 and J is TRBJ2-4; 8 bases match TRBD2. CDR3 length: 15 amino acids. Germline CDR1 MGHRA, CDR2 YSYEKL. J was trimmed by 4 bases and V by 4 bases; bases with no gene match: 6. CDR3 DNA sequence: TGCGCCAGCAGCCCCAAGGAGCGGGGGAAAAACATTCAGTACTTC. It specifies CASSPKERGKNIQYF.

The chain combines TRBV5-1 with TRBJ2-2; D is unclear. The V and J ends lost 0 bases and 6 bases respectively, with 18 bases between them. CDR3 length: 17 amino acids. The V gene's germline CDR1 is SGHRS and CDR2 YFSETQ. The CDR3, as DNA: TGCGCCAGCAGCTTGGGGGCTGGCGCCCCGGTCCCCGGGGAGCTGTTTTTT. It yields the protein CASSLGAGAPVPGELFF.

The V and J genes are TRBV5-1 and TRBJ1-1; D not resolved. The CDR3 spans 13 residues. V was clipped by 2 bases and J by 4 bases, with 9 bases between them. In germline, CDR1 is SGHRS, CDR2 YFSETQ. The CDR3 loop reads CASSFEAATEAFF. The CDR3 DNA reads TGCGCCAGCAGCTTCGAGGCAGCCACTGAAGCTTTCTTT.

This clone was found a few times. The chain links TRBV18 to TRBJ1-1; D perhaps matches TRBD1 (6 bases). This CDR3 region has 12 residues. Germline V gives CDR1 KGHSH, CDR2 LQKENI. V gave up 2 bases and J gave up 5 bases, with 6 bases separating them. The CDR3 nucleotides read TGTGCCAGCTCACCAACAGGGACTGAAGCTTTCTTT. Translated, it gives CASSPTGTEAFF.

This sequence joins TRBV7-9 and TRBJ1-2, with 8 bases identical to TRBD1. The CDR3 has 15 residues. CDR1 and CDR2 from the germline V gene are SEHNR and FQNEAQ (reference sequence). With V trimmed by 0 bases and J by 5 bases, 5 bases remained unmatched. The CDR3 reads CASSLAQGGTYGYTF. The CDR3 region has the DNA TGTGCCAGCAGCTTAGCACAGGGGGGGACATATGGCTACACCTTC.